This T cell receptor beta chain was identified during a study of shared clonotypes between healthy human individuals. Study-wide results and limits: For sorted subsets, rarefaction showed incomplete sequencing despite large depth.

Germline CDR1 reads SGHAT; CDR2 reads FQNNGV. V was trimmed by 6 bases and J by 5 bases, leaving 13 bases between them. The CDR3 loop spans 14 amino acids. The data were produced by immunoSEQ multiplex PCR, yet TCRdb's version contains in-frame clones alone and is incomplete. Of 740,000 or so clones listed, roughly 72% are singletons. This clone was detected many times. Its target is not known. This chain connects TRBV11-2 to TRBJ2-2, with D perhaps given as TRBD1 or TRBD2 (5 bases each). The sample comprised memory CD4+ T cells sorted from blood. The subset here: CD45RA-negative fraction. The TCR sequence derives from a woman in her 30s in good health. CDR3 coding DNA: TGTGCCAGCAGAGGGGTGAGAGGGACCGGGGAGCTGTTTTTT. This codes for CASRGVRGTGELFF.